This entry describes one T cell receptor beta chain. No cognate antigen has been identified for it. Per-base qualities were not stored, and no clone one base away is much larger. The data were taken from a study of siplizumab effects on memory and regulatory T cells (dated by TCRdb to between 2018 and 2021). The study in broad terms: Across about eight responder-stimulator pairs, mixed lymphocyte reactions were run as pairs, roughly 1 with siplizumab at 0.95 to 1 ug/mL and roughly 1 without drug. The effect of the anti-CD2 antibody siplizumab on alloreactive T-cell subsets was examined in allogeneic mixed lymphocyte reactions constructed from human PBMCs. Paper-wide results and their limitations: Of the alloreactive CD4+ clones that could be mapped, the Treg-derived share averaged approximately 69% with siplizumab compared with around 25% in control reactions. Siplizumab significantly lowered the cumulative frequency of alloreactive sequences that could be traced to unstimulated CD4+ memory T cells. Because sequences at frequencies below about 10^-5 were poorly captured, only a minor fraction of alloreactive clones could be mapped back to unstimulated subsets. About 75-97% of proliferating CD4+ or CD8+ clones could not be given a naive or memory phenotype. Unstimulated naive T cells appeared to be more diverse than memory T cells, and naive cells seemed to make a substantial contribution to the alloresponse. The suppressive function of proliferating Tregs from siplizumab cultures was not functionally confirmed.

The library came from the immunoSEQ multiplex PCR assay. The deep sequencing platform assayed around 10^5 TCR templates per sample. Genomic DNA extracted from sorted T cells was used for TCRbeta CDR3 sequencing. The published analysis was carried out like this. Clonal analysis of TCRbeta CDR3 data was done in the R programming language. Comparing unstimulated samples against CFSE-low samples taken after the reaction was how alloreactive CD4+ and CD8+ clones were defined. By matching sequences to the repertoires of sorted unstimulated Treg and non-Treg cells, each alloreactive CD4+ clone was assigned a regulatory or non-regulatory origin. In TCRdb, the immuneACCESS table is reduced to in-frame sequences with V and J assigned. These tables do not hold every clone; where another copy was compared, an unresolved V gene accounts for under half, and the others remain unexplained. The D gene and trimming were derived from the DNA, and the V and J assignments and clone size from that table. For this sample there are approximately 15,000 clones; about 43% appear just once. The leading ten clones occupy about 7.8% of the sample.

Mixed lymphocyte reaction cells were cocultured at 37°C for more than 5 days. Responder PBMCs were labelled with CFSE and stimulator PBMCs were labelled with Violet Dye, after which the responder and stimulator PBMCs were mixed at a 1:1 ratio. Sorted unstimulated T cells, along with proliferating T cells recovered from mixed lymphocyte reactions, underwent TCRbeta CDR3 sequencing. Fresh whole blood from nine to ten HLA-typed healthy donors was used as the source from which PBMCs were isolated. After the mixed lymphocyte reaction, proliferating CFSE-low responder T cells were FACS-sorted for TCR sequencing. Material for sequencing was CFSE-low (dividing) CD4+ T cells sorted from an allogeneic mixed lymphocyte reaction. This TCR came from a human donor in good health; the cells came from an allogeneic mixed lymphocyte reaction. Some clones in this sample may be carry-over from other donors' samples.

The DNA sequence follows: TGTGCCAGCAGCTTGAGGCAGGGGCTGGGTAACTATGGCTACACCTTC. Its translation reads: CASSLRQGLGNYGYTF. Recombination linked TRBV5-6 to TRBJ1-2, with TRBD1 perhaps the D gene, on 6 matching bases. Sequences SGHDT (CDR1) and YYEEEE (CDR2) are obtained from the germline V gene. Deletion took 1 base off V and 1 base off J, with a span of 14 bases between the germline ends. The CDR3 sequence holds 16 residues, the cysteine and phenylalanine included. The only DNA kept is the CDR3, 48 bases in frame from the first base.